This is a list of T cell receptor beta chains from one sample in a study of blood T cell repertoires in COVID-19. The data were produced by immunoSEQ multiplex PCR, yet TCRdb's version contains in-frame clones alone and is incomplete. The data hold more than 250,000 clones, with around 88% observed a single time. The sample taken for sequencing was peripheral blood. Receptors were obtained from a woman in her forties or fifties with acute or convalescent COVID-19. The CDR3 runs from the conserved cysteine through the conserved F or W. The order of the fields is J gene, V gene, D gene, clone size, CDR3 DNA, CDR3 protein. A D gene is named only where the DNA matches it firmly. A row's size may be missing; if present it is once, few, many or a size class.

>TRBJ2-5|TRBV12-3/TRBV12-4|.|.
TGTGCCAGCAGTTTACACAACCAAGAGACCCAGTACTTC
CASSLHNQETQYF
>TRBJ2-2|TRBV3-1/TRBV3-2|.|few
TGTGCCAGCAGCCAAGCAAACACCGGGGAGCTGTTTTTT
CASSQANTGELFF
>TRBJ2-3|TRBV9|.|.
TGTGCCAGCAGCCCCTTAGCGAGTAACACAGATACGCAGTATTTT
CASSPLASNTDTQYF
>TRBJ2-2|TRBV5-1|TRBD1|.
TGCGCCAGCAGCTCCGGGACAGCGAACACCGGGGAGCTGTTTTTT
CASSSGTANTGELFF
>TRBJ2-1|TRBV6-5|TRBD1|.
TGTGCCAGCAGGGAGGGGCAGGGGGCGGATGAGCAGTTCTTC
CASREGQGADEQFF
>TRBJ1-2|TRBV9|.|.
TGTGCCAGCAGCGTCTTGTCAGGGGACTATGGCTACACCTTC
CASSVLSGDYGYTF
>TRBJ2-3|TRBV7-2|TRBD1|.
TGTGCCAGCAGCGTGGGGACAGGGGGAGGTCGAGATACGCAGTATTTT
CASSVGTGGGRDTQYF
>TRBJ1-1|TRBV5-4|.|.
TGTGCCAGCAGCTTAGCCGGGTCGGGCACTGAAGCTTTCTTT
CASSLAGSGTEAFF
>TRBJ2-5|TRBV7-9|TRBD1|.
TGTGCCAGCAGCCCAGACAGGGGGCGGGGTTCGGAGACCCAGTACTTC
CASSPDRGRGSETQYF
>TRBJ2-1|TRBV9|TRBD2|.
TGTGCCAGCAGCGTCCTATCGGGGGGAAGTGCTGAGCAGTTCTTC
CASSVLSGGSAEQFF
>TRBJ1-4|TRBV29-1|.|.
TGCAGCGTAACGGGGGGACCAACTAATGAAAAACTGTTTTTT
CSVTGGPTNEKLFF
>TRBJ1-5|TRBV5-6|TRBD1|.
TGTGCCAGCAGCTCTGAGGGACAGGGGGCTAGGCAGCCCCAGCATTTT
CASSSEGQGARQPQHF
>TRBJ1-6|TRBV5-5|TRBD1|.
TGTGCCAGCAGGGTGACAGGGGGAAAGCCACCCCTCCACTTT
CASRVTGGKPPLHF
>TRBJ1-3|TRBV7-2|.|.
TGTGCCAGCAGCCCTGTAGGACTGGGTGGCTCTGGAAACACCATATATTTT
CASSPVGLGGSGNTIYF
>TRBJ1-1|TRBV5-5|TRBD1|once
TGTGCCAGCAGTAAGCTTTGGGGACAGGGCACTGAAGCTTTCTTT
CASSKLWGQGTEAFF
>TRBJ1-4|TRBV4-2|.|.
TGTGCCAGCAGCCAGTCCTCTTCTACCTTTCAAAAACTGTTTTTT
CASSQSSSTFQKLFF
>TRBJ1-4|TRBV19|TRBD1|few
TGTGCCAGTAAATCGGGACAGACTAATGAAAAACTGTTTTTT
CASKSGQTNEKLFF
>TRBJ2-1|TRBV2|TRBD2|.
TGTGCCAGCAGTCTCGTCGGACTAGCGGGGAACTACAATGAGCAGTTCTTC
CASSLVGLAGNYNEQFF
>TRBJ1-4|TRBV4-1|.|.
TGCGCCAGCAGCCACCCGACAGATTTCTCAACTAATGAAAAACTGTTTTTT
CASSHPTDFSTNEKLFF
>TRBJ2-3|TRBV5-1|TRBD2|.
TGCGCCAGCAGCGTAGCGGGGGGCACAGATACGCAGTATTTT
CASSVAGGTDTQYF
>TRBJ2-2|TRBV11-3|TRBD1|few
TGTGCCAGCAGCCCGGAAACAGGGGACACCGGGGAGCTGTTTTTT
CASSPETGDTGELFF
>TRBJ2-1|TRBV7-9|.|.
TGTGCCAGCAGCTTAGTGGGCCCAGTGGATGAGCAGTTCTTC
CASSLVGPVDEQFF
>TRBJ2-7|TRBV27|TRBD2|.
TGTGCCAGCAGTTTAAGCGGGAGCAACTACGAGCAGTACTTC
CASSLSGSNYEQYF
>TRBJ2-3|TRBV2|.|.
TGTGCCAGCAGTGTGAACTCAGATACGCAGTATTTT
CASSVNSDTQYF
>TRBJ1-5|TRBV5-5|TRBD1|.
TGTGCCAGCAGCATAGGACAGGGGTACGGTCAGCCCCAGCATTTT
CASSIGQGYGQPQHF
>TRBJ2-5|TRBV7-8|TRBD1|once
TGTGCCAGCAGCCTGGACAGGCAAGAGACCCAGTACTTC
CASSLDRQETQYF
>TRBJ1-2|TRBV28|TRBD1|.
TGTGCCAGCAGCTATACCGGGACAGGCTCCTATGGCTACACCTTC
CASSYTGTGSYGYTF
>TRBJ1-2|TRBV28|.|.
TGTGCCAGCAGCCGGAATTTAGGCAGGGAGGACTATGGCTACACCTTC
CASSRNLGREDYGYTF
>TRBJ2-2|TRBV3-1/TRBV3-2|.|.
TGTGCCAGCAGCCAAAATCCGGGCGGGGAGCTGTTTTTT
CASSQNPGGELFF
>TRBJ2-1|TRBV5-4|TRBD2|.
TGTGCCAGTACCCTAGCGGGAGGTATATACAATGAGCAGTTCTTC
CASTLAGGIYNEQFF
>TRBJ1-1|TRBV6-6|.|.
TGTGCCAGCACCAACGAGGCTGAAGCTTTCTTT
CASTNEAEAFF
>TRBJ2-1|TRBV10-3|TRBD2|.
TGTGCCATCAGTGAGTCGGAGGGGCTAGCGGGGGGATCTGAGCAGTTCTTC
CAISESEGLAGGSEQFF
>TRBJ1-2|TRBV6-5|TRBD1|.
TGTGCCAGCAGTCGGGACAGGGATTATGGCTACACCTTC
CASSRDRDYGYTF
>TRBJ2-3|TRBV2|TRBD1|.
TGTGCCAGCAGTGGTAATACAGGGGACGGGGCGCAGTATTTT
CASSGNTGDGAQYF
>TRBJ2-3|TRBV30|.|.
TGTGCCTGGAGTGCAGGGGGCACAGATACGCAGTATTTT
CAWSAGGTDTQYF
>TRBJ2-1|TRBV6-5|TRBD2|.
TGTGCCAGCAGTTACCCCCTTTCGGGAGGGAAAAATGAGCAGTTCTTC
CASSYPLSGGKNEQFF
>TRBJ1-6|TRBV30|.|.
TGTGCCTGGACGGCAGTGAGGTATTCACCCCTCCACTTT
CAWTAVRYSPLHF
>TRBJ2-5|TRBV6-6|.|.
TGTGCCAGCAGTTACTCGATGGGGGGGACACAAGAGACCCAGTACTTC
CASSYSMGGTQETQYF
>TRBJ1-3|TRBV7-9|TRBD1|.
TGTGCCAGCAGCTCTGGGACAGGACGTGATGGAAACACCATATATTTT
CASSSGTGRDGNTIYF
>TRBJ1-1|TRBV7-9|TRBD1|.
TGTGCCAGCAGCTTATCCCCCGGGACAGCTGATGAAGCTTTCTTT
CASSLSPGTADEAFF
>TRBJ2-7|TRBV7-3|.|.
TGTGCCAGCAGCTTAAGTAGCGGCGAGCAGTACTTC
CASSLSSGEQYF
>TRBJ2-5|TRBV4-1|.|few
TGCGCCAGCAGCCTGACTGAGGGAGAGACCCAGTACTTC
CASSLTEGETQYF
>TRBJ1-1|TRBV27|.|.
TGTGCCAGCAGGCCGGGACTGACGAACACTGAAGCTTTCTTT
CASRPGLTNTEAFF
>TRBJ2-1|TRBV19|.|.
TGTGCCAGTAGTAGCAGGGTGAACGCCCAATACAATGAGCAGTTCTTC
CASSSRVNAQYNEQFF
>TRBJ2-2|TRBV9|TRBD2|.
TGTGCCAGCAGCGGTAGTATACTAGCGGGGACCGGGGAGCTGTTTTTT
CASSGSILAGTGELFF
>TRBJ1-1|TRBV7-9|.|.
TGTGCCAGCAGCACCGGACAGACCAACACTGAAGCTTTCTTT
CASSTGQTNTEAFF